This T cell receptor beta chain was captured in a study of T cell responses to AZD1222 COVID-19 vaccine. As for the study in general: Pooling covered second doses at about 4 or about 12 weeks.

CDR3 length: 13 amino acids. Germline assignment: CDR1 LNHDA and CDR2 SQIVND (reference sequence). J was trimmed by 6 bases and V by 5 bases; bases with no gene match: 4. A note on this clone: Antigen: not known.

Libraries were prepared by immunoSEQ multiplex PCR; TCRdb keeps only in-frame clonotypes and omits some of them. This repertoire shows about 190,000 clones, roughly 92% found once; its top ten account for 1% to 1.5%. Findings and caveats of the study: Most donors were white British, females outnumbered males, and clonal diversity was possibly underestimated. The reported proportion of spike-specific TCRs targeting unmutated variant regions was nearly half. Regions 160-218 and 743-854 held dominance among vaccine-associated CD4 TCRs, which spanned spike.

The sequence was obtained from an adult in good health. The J gene is TRBJ1-1, the V gene TRBV19; 9 bases are shared with TRBD1. The input for sequencing was peripheral blood, taken on day 0 of AZD1222 vaccination. The CDR3 nucleotides read TGTGCCAGTAGTGTCCGGACAGGGGCTGAAGCTTTCTTT. Translating gives CASSVRTGAEAFF.